This T cell receptor (beta chain) emerged from a study of T-cell memory formation after mild COVID-19. Study in general: TCR clustering was largely donor specific. Broader study findings: The second-wave clones peaking on day 37 were not confirmed as SARS-CoV-2-specific. Those CD4+ clones that contracted were mainly in CM and EM (CD8+ ones in EMRA).

The CDR3 length is 13 residues. V shed 6 bases and J shed 7 bases, with 10 bases lying between them. Germline CDR1 and CDR2: LGHDT and YNNKEL (reference sequence). About this clonotype: Antigen: not known.

MiXCR was run by TCRdb on the 5' RACE reads, yielding one entry per CDR3 protein. The top ten hold 3.5% to 4.5% of the sample, which has under 200,000 distinct CDR3 sequences, approximately 10% seen once. Sequencing input: PBMCs or a T cell subset sorted from them (not recorded which). The receptor's source is a man between 18 and 35 years old who had mild COVID-19 (a few samples of this study predate the infection). Cell type and time point are not known. The chain links TRBV3-1 to TRBJ1-6, with D tentatively TRBD1 (5 bases). The CDR3, as DNA: TGTGCCAGCAGAATTCGGGGGAATTCACCCCTCCACTTT. This gives the protein CASRIRGNSPLHF.